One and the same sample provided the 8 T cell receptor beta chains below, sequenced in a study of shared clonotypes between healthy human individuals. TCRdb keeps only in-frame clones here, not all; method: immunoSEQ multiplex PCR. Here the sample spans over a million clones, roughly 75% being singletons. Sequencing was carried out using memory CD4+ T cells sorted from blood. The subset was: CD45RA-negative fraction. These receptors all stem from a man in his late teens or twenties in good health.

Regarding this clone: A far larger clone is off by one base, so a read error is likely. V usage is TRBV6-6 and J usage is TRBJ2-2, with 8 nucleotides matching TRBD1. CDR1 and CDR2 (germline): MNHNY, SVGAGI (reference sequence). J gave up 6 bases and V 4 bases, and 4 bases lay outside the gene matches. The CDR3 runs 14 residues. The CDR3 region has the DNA TGTGCCAGCAGTTCCGGGACAGGCGCCGGGGAGCTGTTTTTT. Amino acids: CASSSGTGAGELFF.

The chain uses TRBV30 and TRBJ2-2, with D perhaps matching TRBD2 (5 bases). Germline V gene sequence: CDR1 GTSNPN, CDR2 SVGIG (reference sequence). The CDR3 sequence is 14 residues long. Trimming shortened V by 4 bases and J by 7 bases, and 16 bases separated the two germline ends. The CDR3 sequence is CAWNGNSGNGELFF. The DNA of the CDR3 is TGTGCCTGGAACGGGAACAGCGGTAACGGGGAGCTGTTTTTT.

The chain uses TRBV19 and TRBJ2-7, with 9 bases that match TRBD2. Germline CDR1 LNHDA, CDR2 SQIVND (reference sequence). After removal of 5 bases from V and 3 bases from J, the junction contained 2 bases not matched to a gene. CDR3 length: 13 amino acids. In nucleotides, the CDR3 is TGTGCCAGTAGTGTGACTAGCGGCTACGAGCAGTACTTC. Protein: CASSVTSGYEQYF.

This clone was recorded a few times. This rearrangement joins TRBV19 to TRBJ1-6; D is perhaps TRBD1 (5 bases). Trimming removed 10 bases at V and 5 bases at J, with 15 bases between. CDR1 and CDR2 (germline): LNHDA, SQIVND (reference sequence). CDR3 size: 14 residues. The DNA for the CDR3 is TGTGCCACAACAGGACTGGAAGATAATTCACCCCTCCACTTT. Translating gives CATTGLEDNSPLHF.

CDR3 protein: CASSPQGVGNSPLHF. The CDR3 bases are TGTGCCAGCAGCCCGCAGGGGGTGGGAAATTCACCCCTCCACTTT. The chain carries TRBV11-2 and TRBJ1-6; 7 bases map to TRBD1. V trimming: 5 bases; J trimming: 7 bases; junction bases outside the gene matches: 8. The CDR3 loop spans 15 amino acids. The germline CDR1 and CDR2 sequences are SGHAT and FQNNGV.

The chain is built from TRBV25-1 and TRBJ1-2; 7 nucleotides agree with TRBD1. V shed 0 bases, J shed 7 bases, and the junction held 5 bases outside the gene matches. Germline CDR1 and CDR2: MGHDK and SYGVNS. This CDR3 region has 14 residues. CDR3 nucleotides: TGTGCCAGCAGTGAATATGACAGGGAGGTTGGCTACACCTTC. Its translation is CASSEYDREVGYTF.

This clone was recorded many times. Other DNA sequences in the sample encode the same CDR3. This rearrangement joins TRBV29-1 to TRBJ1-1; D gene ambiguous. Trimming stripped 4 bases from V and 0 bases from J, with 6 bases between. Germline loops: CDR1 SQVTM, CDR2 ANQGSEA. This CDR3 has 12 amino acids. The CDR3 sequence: CSVGEMNTEAFF. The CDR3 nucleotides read TGCAGCGTTGGAGAGATGAACACTGAAGCTTTCTTT. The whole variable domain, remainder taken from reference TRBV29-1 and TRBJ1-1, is SAVISQKPSRDICQRGTSLTIQCQVDSQVTMMFWYRQQPGQSLTLIATANQGSEATYESGFVIDKFPISRPNLTFSTLTVSNMSPEDSSIYLCSVGEMNTEAFFGQGTRLTVV.

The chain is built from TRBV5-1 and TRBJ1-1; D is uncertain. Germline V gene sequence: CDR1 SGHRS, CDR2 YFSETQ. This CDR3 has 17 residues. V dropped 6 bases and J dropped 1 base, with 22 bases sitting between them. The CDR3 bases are TGCGCCAGCAATTCTGTCGCTAGGGAAAGGACGAACACTGAAGCTTTCTTT. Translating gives CASNSVARERTNTEAFF.